Below, one T cell receptor (beta chain) is given with its context. Its matching antigen is unknown. The CDR3 runs 13 residues. In germline, CDR1 is SGHDT, CDR2 YYEEEE. The V end lost 2 bases, the J end lost 7 bases, and 13 bases lay between the germline ends. The sample is drawn from a study of shared clonotypes between healthy human individuals. Study context: Used for every donor were three CD4 naive, three CD4 memory, two CD8 naive and one CD8 memory plate. The study's findings and limits: Naive subsets generally exceeded memory subsets in estimated richness. Around 5.4% of naive CD4 clonotypes were common to a few donors.

Generated by immunoSEQ multiplex PCR, the TCRdb table keeps only in-frame clones and is missing some. The sample holds about 600,000 clones, 97% seen once. This chain joins TRBV5-6 and TRBJ2-7; D is tentatively TRBD1 or TRBD2 (5 bases each). This clonotype was obtained from a young woman in good health. Sequenced sample: naive CD4+ T cells sorted from blood. Subset specified: CD45RA+ positively selected. This CDR3 is CASSFGAAGEQYF. Here the CDR3 DNA reads TGTGCCAGCAGCTTCGGAGCGGCAGGGGAGCAGTACTTC.